The sequence of this T cell receptor (beta chain) was determined in a study of cytomegalovirus exposure and HLA in healthy donors. Primers for the PCR totalled 60 Vbeta and 13 Jbeta. Sequenced by immunoSEQ multiplex PCR; TCRdb stores in-frame clones only, minus some. The sample lists about 120,000 clones; approximately 8% were seen once. The sample holds a few counts of this clone. Its cognate antigen is unknown. Findings and caveats of the study: Cytomegalovirus association was assigned to 150 to 200 TCR beta chains. Across HLA loci, a later analysis found differing TCR association rates, with DRB1 most and HLA-C fewest.

Germline CDR1 reads SEHNR; CDR2 reads FQNEAQ (reference sequence). This CDR3 contains 14 residues. Trimming removed 2 bases at V and 4 bases at J, with 9 bases between. The sample was PBMCs. The TCR was taken from a woman aged 40 to 50 in good health and CMV-seropositive. The genes are TRBV7-9 and TRBJ2-1; a weak D match, TRBD1 (6 bases). Here the CDR3 reads CASSLSGQYNEQFF. The CDR3 DNA follows: TGTGCCAGCAGCTTATCCGGACAGTACAATGAGCAGTTCTTC.